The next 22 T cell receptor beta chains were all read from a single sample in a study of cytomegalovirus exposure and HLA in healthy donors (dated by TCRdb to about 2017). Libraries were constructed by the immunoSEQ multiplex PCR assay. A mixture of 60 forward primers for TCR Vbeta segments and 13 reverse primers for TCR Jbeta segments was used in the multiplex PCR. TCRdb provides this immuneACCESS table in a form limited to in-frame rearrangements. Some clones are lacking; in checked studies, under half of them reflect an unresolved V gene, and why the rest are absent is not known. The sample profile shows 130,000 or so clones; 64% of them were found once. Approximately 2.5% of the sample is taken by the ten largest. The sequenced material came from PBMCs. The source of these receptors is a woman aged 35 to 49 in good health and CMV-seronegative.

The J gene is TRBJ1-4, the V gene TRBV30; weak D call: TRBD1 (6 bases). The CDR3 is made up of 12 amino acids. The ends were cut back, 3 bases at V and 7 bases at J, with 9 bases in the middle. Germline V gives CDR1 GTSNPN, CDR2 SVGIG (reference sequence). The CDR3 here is CAWSRGSEKLFF. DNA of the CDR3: TGTGCCTGGAGCAGGGGTAGTGAAAAACTGTTTTTT.

The CDR3 is CASSLGTNYEQYF. In nucleotides, the CDR3 is TGTGCCAGCAGCCTTGGGACTAACTACGAGCAGTACTTC. This sequence joins TRBV4-2 and TRBJ2-7; TRBD2 matches at 7 bases. The CDR3 has 13 amino acids. V lost 4 bases, J lost 3 bases, and 3 bases stayed unmatched. The V gene's germline CDR1 is LGHNA and CDR2 YNFKEQ.

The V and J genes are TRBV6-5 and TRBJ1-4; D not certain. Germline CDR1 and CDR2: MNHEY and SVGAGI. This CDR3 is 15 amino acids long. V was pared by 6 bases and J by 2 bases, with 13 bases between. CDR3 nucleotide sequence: TGTGCCAGCAGCCCTCGGTCTAGTACTAATGAAAAACTGTTTTTT. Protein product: CASSPRSSTNEKLFF.

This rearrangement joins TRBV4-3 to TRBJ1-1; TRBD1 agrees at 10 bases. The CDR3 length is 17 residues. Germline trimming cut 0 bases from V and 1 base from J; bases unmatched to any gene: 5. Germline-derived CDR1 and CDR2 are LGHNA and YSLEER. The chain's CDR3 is CASSQDPRQGANTEAFF. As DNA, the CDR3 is TGCGCCAGCAGCCAAGATCCCCGACAGGGGGCGAACACTGAAGCTTTCTTT.

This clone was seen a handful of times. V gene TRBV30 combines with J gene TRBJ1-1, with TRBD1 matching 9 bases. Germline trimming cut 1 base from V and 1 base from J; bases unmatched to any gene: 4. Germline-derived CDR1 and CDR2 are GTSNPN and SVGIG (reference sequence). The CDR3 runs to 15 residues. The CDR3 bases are TGTGCCTGGAGTGGCCGGGACAGGGCGAACACTGAAGCTTTCTTT. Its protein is CAWSGRDRANTEAFF.

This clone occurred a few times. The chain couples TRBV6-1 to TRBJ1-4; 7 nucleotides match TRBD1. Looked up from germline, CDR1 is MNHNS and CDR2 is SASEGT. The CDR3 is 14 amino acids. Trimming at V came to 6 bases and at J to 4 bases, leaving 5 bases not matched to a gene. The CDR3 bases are TGTGCCAGCAGGACCACAGGGGTTAATGAAAAACTGTTTTTT. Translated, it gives CASRTTGVNEKLFF.

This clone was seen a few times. In DNA, the CDR3 is TGCGCCAGCAGCCAGCCTGTACAGGGCCAGTGGATTCAAGAGACCCAGTACTTC. Its translation is CASSQPVQGQWIQETQYF. V and J are TRBV5-1 and TRBJ2-5, with D tentatively TRBD1 (6 bases). V lost 4 bases and J lost 2, with 24 bases in between. In germline, CDR1 is SGHRS, CDR2 YFSETQ. The CDR3 is made up of 18 amino acids.

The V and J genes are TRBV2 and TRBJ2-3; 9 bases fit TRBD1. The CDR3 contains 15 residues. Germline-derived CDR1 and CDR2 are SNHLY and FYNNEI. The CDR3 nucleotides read TGTGCTTCCAAACGGGACAGGGCCCGAACAGATACGCAGTATTTT. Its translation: CASKRDRARTDTQYF. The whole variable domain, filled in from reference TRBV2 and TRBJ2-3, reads EPEVTQTPSHQVTQMGQEVILRCVPISNHLYFYWYRQILGQKVEFLVSFYNNEISEKSEIFDDQFSVERPDGSNFTLKIRSTKLEDSAMYFCASKRDRARTDTQYFGPGTRLTVL.

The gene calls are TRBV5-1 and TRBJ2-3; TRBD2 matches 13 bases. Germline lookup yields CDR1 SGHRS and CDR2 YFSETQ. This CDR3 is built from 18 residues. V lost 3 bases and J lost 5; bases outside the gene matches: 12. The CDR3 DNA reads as TGCGCCAGCAGCTCGTCGGCACTAGCGGGGGGGCGGGGAGATACGCAGTATTTT. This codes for CASSSSALAGGRGDTQYF.

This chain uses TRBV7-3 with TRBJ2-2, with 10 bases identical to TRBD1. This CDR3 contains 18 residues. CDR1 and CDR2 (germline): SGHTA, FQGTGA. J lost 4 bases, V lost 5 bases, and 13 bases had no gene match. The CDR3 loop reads CASSGRPGQGSLTGELFF. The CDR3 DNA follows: TGTGCCAGCAGCGGAAGGCCGGGACAGGGGTCACTCACCGGGGAGCTGTTTTTT.

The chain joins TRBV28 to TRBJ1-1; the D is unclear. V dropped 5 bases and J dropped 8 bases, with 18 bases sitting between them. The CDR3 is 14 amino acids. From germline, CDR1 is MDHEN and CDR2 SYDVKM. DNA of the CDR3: TGTGCCAGCAGTGGCCCAAGCGGTTCTTACGAAGCTTTCTTT. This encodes CASSGPSGSYEAFF.

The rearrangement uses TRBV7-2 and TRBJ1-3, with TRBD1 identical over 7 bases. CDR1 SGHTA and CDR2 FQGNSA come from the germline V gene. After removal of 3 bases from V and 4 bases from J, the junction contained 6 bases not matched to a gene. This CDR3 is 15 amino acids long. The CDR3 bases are TGTGCCAGCAGCTTCCTGACAGGGACAGGAAACACCATATATTTT. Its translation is CASSFLTGTGNTIYF.

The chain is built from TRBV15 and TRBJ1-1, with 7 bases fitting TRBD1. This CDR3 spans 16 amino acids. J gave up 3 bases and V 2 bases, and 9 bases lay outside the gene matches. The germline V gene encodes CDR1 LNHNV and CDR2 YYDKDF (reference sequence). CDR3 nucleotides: TGTGCCACCAGCAGACCCCGGACAGGTGGGTACACTGAAGCTTTCTTT. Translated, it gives CATSRPRTGGYTEAFF.

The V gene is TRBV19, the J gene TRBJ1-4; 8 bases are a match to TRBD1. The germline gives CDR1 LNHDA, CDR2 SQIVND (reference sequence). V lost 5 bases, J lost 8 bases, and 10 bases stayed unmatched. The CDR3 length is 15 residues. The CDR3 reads CASSLRTGGVEKLFF. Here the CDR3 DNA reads TGTGCCAGTAGTTTACGAACAGGGGGAGTCGAAAAACTGTTTTTT. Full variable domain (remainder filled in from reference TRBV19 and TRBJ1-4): DGGITQSPKYLFRKEGQNVTLSCEQNLNHDAMYWYRQDPGQGLRLIYYSQIVNDFQKGDIAEGYSVSREKKESFPLTVTSAQKNPTAFYLCASSLRTGGVEKLFFGSGTQLSVL.

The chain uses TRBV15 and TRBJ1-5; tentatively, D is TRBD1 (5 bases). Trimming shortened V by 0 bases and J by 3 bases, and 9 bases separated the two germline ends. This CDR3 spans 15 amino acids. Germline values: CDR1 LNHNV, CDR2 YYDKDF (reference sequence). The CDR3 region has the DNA TGTGCCACCAGCAGAGACAGGGTAGCCAATCAGCCCCAGCATTTT. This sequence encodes CATSRDRVANQPQHF.

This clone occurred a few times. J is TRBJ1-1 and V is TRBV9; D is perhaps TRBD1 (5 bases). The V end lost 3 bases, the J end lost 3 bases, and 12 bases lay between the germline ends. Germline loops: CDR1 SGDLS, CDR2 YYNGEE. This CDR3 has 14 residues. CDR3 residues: CASSEDGGDTEAFF. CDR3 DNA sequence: TGTGCCAGCAGCGAGGACGGGGGAGACACTGAAGCTTTCTTT.

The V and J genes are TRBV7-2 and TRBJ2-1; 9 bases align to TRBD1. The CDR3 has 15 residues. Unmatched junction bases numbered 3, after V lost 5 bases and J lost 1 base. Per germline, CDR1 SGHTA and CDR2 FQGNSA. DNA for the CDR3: TGTGCCAGCAGCCTGGACAGGGGTTCCTACAATGAGCAGTTCTTC. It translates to CASSLDRGSYNEQFF. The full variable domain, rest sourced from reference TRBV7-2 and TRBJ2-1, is GAGVSQSPSNKVTEKGKDVELRCDPISGHTALYWYRQSLGQGLEFLIYFQGNSAPDKSGLPSDRFSAERTGGSVSTLTIQRTQQEDSAVYLCASSLDRGSYNEQFFGPGTRLTVL.

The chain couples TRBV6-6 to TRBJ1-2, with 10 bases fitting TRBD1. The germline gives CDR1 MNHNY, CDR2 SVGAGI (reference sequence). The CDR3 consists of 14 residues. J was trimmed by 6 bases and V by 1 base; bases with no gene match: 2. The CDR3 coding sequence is TGTGCCAGCAGTTACTACGGGACAGGGGATGGCTACACCTTC. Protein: CASSYYGTGDGYTF.

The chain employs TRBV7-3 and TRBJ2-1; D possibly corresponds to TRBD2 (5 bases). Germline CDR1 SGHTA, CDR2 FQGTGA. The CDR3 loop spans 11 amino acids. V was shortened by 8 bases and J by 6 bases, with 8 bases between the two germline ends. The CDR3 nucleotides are TGTGCCAGCGGCCGGGGCAATGAGCAGTTCTTC. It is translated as CASGRGNEQFF.

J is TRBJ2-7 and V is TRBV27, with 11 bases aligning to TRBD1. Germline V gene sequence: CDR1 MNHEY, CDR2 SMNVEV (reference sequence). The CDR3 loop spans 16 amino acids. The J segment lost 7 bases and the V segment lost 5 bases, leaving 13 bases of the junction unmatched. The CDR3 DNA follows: TGTGCCAGCAGTCCACCGGGACAGGGGGGGCCTAGGGAGCAGTACTTC. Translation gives CASSPPGQGGPREQYF.

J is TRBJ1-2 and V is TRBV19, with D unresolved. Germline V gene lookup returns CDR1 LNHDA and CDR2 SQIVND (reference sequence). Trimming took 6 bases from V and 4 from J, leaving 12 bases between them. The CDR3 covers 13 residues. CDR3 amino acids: CASSMPGGYGYTF. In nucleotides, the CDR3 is TGTGCCAGTAGCATGCCCGGCGGCTATGGCTACACCTTC.

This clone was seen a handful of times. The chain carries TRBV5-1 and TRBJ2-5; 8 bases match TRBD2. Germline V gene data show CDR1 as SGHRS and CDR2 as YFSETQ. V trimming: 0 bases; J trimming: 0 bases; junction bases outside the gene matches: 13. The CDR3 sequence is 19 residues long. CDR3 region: CASSLGPMRGAGYQETQYF. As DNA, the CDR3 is TGCGCCAGCAGCTTGGGACCGATGCGGGGGGCCGGGTACCAAGAGACCCAGTACTTC.